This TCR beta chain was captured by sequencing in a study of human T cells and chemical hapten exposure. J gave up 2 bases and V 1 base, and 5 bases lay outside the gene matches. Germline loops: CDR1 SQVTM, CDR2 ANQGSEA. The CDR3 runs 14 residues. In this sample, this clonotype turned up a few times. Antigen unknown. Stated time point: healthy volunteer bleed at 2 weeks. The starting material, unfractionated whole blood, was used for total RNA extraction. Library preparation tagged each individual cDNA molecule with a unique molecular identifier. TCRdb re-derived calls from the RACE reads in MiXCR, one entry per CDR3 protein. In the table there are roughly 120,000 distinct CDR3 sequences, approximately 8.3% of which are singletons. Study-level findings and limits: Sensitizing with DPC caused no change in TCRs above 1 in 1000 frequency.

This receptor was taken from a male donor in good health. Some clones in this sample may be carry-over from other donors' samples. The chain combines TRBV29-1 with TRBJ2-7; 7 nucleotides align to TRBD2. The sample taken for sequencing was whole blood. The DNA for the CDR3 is TGCAGCGTTGAAGGCGGGGGTACGACCTACGAGCAGTACTTC. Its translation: CSVEGGGTTYEQYF.